A single sample gave rise to the 14 T cell receptor beta chains below, sequenced in a study of identifying expanded T cells in peripheral blood. The repertoire was sequenced with immunoSEQ multiplex PCR; TCRdb's copy has only in-frame clones and lacks some. The profile shows over 75,000 clones, approximately 88% of them singletons. Sequencing was done on a sample of blood. These TCRs come from a person aged 18 to 75 in good health.

This rearrangement joins TRBV29-1 to TRBJ1-1; maybe TRBD1 (5 bases). The length of the CDR3 is 12 residues. Germline lookup yields CDR1 SQVTM and CDR2 ANQGSEA. Trimming cost V 6 bases and J 5 bases, with 13 bases left between them. CDR3 sequence: CSVVRGVTEAFF. The CDR3 DNA follows: TGCAGCGTCGTTCGGGGGGTGACTGAAGCTTTCTTT.

The chain has TRBV7-7 and TRBJ2-5; D may be TRBD2 (5 bases). From germline, CDR1 is SSHAT and CDR2 FNYEAQ (reference sequence). This CDR3 has 12 residues. The V and J ends lost 6 bases and 5 bases respectively, with 10 bases between them. CDR3 in amino acids: CASRDRGETQYF. The CDR3 region has the DNA TGTGCCAGCAGGGACCGAGGGGAGACCCAGTACTTC.

The chain recombines TRBV6-1 with TRBJ2-5; 10 bases fit TRBD2. J lost 5 bases, V lost 3 bases, and 9 bases had no gene match. The germline CDR1 and CDR2 sequences are MNHNS and SASEGT. This CDR3 comprises 16 residues. CDR3 amino acids: CASSDPKRGGWETQYF. The CDR3 DNA reads TGTGCCAGCAGTGACCCTAAGCGGGGGGGTTGGGAGACCCAGTACTTC.

The chain couples TRBV4-1 to TRBJ2-3, with TRBD2 matching 9 bases. The CDR3 runs 18 residues. Germline V gives CDR1 MGHRA, CDR2 YSYEKL. V lost 1 base, J lost 3 bases, and 11 bases stayed unmatched. This CDR3 is CASSQGGGGGASTDTQYF. In DNA, the CDR3 is TGCGCCAGCAGCCAAGGTGGCGGCGGGGGGGCTAGTACAGATACGCAGTATTTT.

The chain combines TRBV28 with TRBJ2-3, with D unclear. CDR1 is MDHEN, CDR2 SYDVKM, per germline. Trimming took 5 bases from V and 4 from J, leaving 13 bases between them. This CDR3 region has 14 residues. CDR3 nucleotides: TGTGCCAGCAGTCTCCCTAGTCCCGCAGATACGCAGTATTTT. Its protein is CASSLPSPADTQYF. Full variable domain (rest looked up from reference TRBV28 and TRBJ2-3): DVKVTQSSRYLVKRTGEKVFLECVQDMDHENMFWYRQDPGLGLRLIYFSYDVKMKEKGDIPEGYSVSREKKERFSLILESASTNQTSMYLCASSLPSPADTQYFGPGTRLTVL.

This clone turned up a few times. The chain joins TRBV6-4 to TRBJ2-3; 11 bases are a match to TRBD2. This CDR3 is 16 amino acids long. The V gene's germline CDR1 is MRHNA and CDR2 SNTAGT. Trimming took 1 base from V and 4 from J; bases not matched to a gene: 4. The DNA of the CDR3 is TGTGCCAGCAGTGACTTAATAGCGGGGGGGCCAGATACGCAGTATTTT. Its protein product is CASSDLIAGGPDTQYF.

The chain is built from TRBV5-4 and TRBJ2-3, with TRBD2 as a possible D gene (6 bases). Germline CDR1 reads SGHNT; CDR2 reads YYREEE (reference sequence). The V end was cut by 4 bases, the J end by 2 bases, with 14 bases between. The CDR3 spans 15 residues. The CDR3 region is CASSQLAEPTDTQYF. The CDR3 nucleotides are TGTGCCAGCAGCCAGTTAGCGGAACCCACAGATACGCAGTATTTT.

The V gene is TRBV5-1, the J gene TRBJ2-6; D is uncertain. The CDR3 extends over 15 amino acids. V lost 5 bases to trimming and J lost 0 bases, with 9 bases between them. The germline CDR1 and CDR2 sequences are SGHRS and YFSETQ. CDR3 protein: CASRSVFSGANVLTF. DNA for the CDR3: TGCGCCAGCAGATCCGTTTTCTCTGGGGCCAACGTCCTGACTTTC.

The chain couples TRBV5-6 to TRBJ2-1; D is undetermined. Per the germline V gene, CDR1 is SGHDT and CDR2 is YYEEEE. The CDR3 contains 13 residues. V was cut by 2 bases and J by 2 bases, with 5 bases left in between. The CDR3 here is CASSFAPYNEQFF. Here the CDR3 DNA reads TGTGCCAGCAGCTTCGCCCCCTACAATGAGCAGTTCTTC. Using reference TRBV5-6 and TRBJ2-1 for the parts outside the CDR3, the full variable domain is DAGVTQSPTHLIKTRGQQVTLRCSPKSGHDTVSWYQQALGQGPQFIFQYYEEEERQRGNFPDRFSGHQFPNYSSELNVNALLLGDSALYLCASSFAPYNEQFFGPGTRLTVL.

This clone was seen just once. This sequence joins TRBV29-1 and TRBJ2-1, with TRBD2 as a possible D gene (6 bases). The V end lost 4 bases, the J end lost 8 bases, and 12 bases lay between the germline ends. The germline gives CDR1 SQVTM, CDR2 ANQGSEA. This CDR3 contains 12 residues. DNA of the CDR3: TGCAGCGTTGGGGGACTGGGCGATGAGCAGTTCTTC. Translating gives CSVGGLGDEQFF.

This clone was observed once. This chain links TRBV10-3 with TRBJ2-1; 7 nucleotides align to TRBD2. V lost 5 bases and J lost 0; bases outside the gene matches: 4. The CDR3 contains 15 residues. Germline assignment: CDR1 ENHRY and CDR2 SYGVKD. The CDR3: CAISLREGSYNEQFF. CDR3 nucleotide sequence: TGTGCCATCAGTTTGAGGGAGGGCTCCTACAATGAGCAGTTCTTC.

A few counts support this clone. This chain connects TRBV6-4 to TRBJ2-3; maybe TRBD2 (5 bases). Germline CDR1 MRHNA, CDR2 SNTAGT. CDR3 length equals 13 residues. Trimming removed 2 bases from V and 3 bases from J, with 6 bases in between. The CDR3: CASSDRETDTQYF. The CDR3 DNA reads TGTGCCAGCAGTGACAGGGAGACAGATACGCAGTATTTT.

The sample holds one count of this clone. This rearrangement joins TRBV6-1 to TRBJ2-6; D uncertain. The CDR3 extends over 15 amino acids. Trimming cost V 2 bases and J 0 bases, with 5 bases left between them. Germline values: CDR1 MNHNS, CDR2 SASEGT. As DNA, the CDR3 is TGTGCCAGCAGTGAAAGGGACTCTGGGGCCAACGTCCTGACTTTC. This sequence encodes CASSERDSGANVLTF.

CDR3 coding DNA: TGTGCCAGCTCCTCTGCCAGGGGCGGACGAGAGACCCAGTACTTC. It translates to CASSSARGGRETQYF. This rearrangement joins TRBV7-3 to TRBJ2-5, with D possibly being TRBD1 (6 bases). This CDR3 contains 15 residues. V was cut by 8 bases and J by 4 bases, with 20 bases left in between. The germline CDR1 and CDR2 sequences are SGHTA and FQGTGA.